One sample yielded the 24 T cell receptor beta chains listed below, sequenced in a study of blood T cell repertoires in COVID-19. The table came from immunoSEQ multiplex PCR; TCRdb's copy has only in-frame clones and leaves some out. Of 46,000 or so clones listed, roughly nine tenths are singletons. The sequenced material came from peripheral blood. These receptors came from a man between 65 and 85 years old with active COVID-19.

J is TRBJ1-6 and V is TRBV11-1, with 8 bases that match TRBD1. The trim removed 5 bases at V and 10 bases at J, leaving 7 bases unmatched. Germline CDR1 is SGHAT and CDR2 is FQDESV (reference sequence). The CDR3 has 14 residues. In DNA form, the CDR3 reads TGTGCCAGCAGCCGAGACAGGGGCAAATCACCCCTCCACTTT. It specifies CASSRDRGKSPLHF. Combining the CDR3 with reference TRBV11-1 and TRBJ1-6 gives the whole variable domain EAEVAQSPRYKITEKSQAVAFWCDPISGHATLYWYRQILGQGPELLVQFQDESVVDDSQLPKDRFSAERLKGVDSTLKIQPAELGDSAMYLCASSRDRGKSPLHFGNGTRLTVT.

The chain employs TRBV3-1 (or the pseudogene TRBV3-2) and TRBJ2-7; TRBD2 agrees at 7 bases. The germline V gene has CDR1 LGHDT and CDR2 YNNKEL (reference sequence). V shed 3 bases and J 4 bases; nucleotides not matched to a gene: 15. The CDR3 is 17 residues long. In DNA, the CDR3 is TGTGCCAGCAGCCACCCCTGGGGAGGGCAGGGAGGTTACGAGCAGTACTTC. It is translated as CASSHPWGGQGGYEQYF.

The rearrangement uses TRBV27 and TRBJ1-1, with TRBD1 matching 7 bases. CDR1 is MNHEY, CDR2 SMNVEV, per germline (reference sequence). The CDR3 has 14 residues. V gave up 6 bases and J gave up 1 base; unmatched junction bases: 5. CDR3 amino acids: CASRTGSGNTEAFF. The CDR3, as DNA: TGTGCCAGCAGGACAGGGTCGGGGAACACTGAAGCTTTCTTT.

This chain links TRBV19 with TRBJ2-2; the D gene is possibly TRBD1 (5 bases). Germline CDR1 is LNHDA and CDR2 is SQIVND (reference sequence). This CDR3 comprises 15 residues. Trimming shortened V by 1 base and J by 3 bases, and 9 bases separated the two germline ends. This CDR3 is CASSIGGRDTGELFF. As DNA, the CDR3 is TGTGCCAGTAGTATAGGAGGCAGGGACACCGGGGAGCTGTTTTTT.

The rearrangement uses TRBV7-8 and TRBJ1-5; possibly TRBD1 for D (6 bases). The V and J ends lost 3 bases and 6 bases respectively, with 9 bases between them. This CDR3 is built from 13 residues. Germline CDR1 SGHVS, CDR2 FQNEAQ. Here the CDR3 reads CASSFNRVQPQHF. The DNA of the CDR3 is TGTGCCAGCAGCTTTAACAGGGTTCAGCCCCAGCATTTT.

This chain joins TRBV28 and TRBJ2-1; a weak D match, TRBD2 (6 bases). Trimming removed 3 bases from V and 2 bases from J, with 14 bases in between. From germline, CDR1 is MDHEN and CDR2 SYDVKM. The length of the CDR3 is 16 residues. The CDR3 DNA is TGTGCCAGCAGTTTGACCGGGACGGGAGCCTACAATGAGCAGTTCTTC. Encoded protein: CASSLTGTGAYNEQFF. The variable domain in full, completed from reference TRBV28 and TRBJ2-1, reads DVKVTQSSRYLVKRTGEKVFLECVQDMDHENMFWYRQDPGLGLRLIYFSYDVKMKEKGDIPEGYSVSREKKERFSLILESASTNQTSMYLCASSLTGTGAYNEQFFGPGTRLTVL.

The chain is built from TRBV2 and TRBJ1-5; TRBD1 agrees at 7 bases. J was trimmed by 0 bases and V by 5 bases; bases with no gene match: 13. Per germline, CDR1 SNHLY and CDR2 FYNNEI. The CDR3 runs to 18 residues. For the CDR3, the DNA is TGTGCCAGCAGTAGACAGGGACCGGGGGGGGGTAGCAATCAGCCCCAGCATTTT. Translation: CASSRQGPGGGSNQPQHF.

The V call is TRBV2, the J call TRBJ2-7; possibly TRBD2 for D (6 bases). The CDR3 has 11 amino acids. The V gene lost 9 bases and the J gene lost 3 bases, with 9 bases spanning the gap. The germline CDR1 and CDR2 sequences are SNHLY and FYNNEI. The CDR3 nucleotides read TGTGCCAGTGTGCGGGGCTACGAGCAGTACTTC. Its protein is CASVRGYEQYF.

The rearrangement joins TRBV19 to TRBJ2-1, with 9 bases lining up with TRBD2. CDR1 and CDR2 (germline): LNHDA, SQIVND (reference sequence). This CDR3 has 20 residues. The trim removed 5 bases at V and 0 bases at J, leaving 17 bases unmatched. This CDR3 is CASSPASGVFSLSSYNEQFF. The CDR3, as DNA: TGTGCCAGTAGTCCGGCTAGCGGGGTTTTTTCTCTGAGCTCCTACAATGAGCAGTTCTTC.

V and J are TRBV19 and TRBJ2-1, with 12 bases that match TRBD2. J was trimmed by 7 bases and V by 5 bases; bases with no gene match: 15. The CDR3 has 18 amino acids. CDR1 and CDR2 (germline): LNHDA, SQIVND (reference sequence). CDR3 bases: TGTGCCAGTAGTCTCCCTGCCTGGACTAGCGGGGTAGAAAATGAGCAGTTCTTC. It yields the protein CASSLPAWTSGVENEQFF. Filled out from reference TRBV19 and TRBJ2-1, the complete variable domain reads DGGITQSPKYLFRKEGQNVTLSCEQNLNHDAMYWYRQDPGQGLRLIYYSQIVNDFQKGDIAEGYSVSREKKESFPLTVTSAQKNPTAFYLCASSLPAWTSGVENEQFFGPGTRLTVL.

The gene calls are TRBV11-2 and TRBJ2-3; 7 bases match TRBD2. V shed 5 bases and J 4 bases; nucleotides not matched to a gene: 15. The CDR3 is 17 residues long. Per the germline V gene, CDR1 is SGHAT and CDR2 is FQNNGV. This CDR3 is CASSLVVRGRIADTQYF. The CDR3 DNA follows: TGTGCCAGCAGCCTTGTGGTCCGCGGGAGAATTGCAGATACGCAGTATTTT.

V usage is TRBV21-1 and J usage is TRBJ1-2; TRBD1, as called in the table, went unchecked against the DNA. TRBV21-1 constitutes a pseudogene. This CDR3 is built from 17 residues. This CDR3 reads CASSKVNYDKQNYGYTF. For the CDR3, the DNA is TGTGCCAGCAGCAAAGTGAATTATGACAAGCAGAACTATGGCTACACCTTC.

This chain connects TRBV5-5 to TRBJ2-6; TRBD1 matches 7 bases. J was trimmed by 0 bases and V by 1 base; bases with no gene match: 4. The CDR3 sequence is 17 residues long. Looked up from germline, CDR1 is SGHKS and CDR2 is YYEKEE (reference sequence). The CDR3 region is CASSLRTGASGANVLTF. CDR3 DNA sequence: TGTGCCAGCAGCTTGAGGACAGGCGCCTCTGGGGCCAACGTCCTGACTTTC.

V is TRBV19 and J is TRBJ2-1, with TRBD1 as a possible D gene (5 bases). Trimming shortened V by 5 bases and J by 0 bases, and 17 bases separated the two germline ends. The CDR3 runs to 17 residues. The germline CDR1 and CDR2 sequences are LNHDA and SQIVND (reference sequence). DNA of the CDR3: TGTGCCAGTAGTCCCTTTTGGGGCGGAAGCTCCTACAATGAGCAGTTCTTC. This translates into CASSPFWGGSSYNEQFF.

CDR3 residues: CASRIASFADTQYF. As DNA, the CDR3 is TGCGCCAGCCGAATCGCTAGTTTCGCAGATACGCAGTATTTT. This chain connects TRBV5-1 to TRBJ2-3; no definite D call. This CDR3 has 14 residues. V lost 7 bases, J lost 4 bases, and 16 bases lay in between. Germline CDR1 SGHRS, CDR2 YFSETQ.

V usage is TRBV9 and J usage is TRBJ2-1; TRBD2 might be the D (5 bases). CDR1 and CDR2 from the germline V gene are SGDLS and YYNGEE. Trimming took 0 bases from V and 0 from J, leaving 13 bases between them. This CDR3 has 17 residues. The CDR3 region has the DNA TGTGCCAGCAGCGTAGAGGAGGCGATCAGCTCCTACAATGAGCAGTTCTTC. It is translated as CASSVEEAISSYNEQFF.

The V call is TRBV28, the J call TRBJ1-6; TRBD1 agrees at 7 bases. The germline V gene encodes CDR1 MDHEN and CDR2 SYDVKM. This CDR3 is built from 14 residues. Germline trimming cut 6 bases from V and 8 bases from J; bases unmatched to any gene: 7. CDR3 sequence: CASRGGQNYSPLHF. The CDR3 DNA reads TGTGCCAGCAGAGGGGGACAGAATTATTCACCCCTCCACTTT.

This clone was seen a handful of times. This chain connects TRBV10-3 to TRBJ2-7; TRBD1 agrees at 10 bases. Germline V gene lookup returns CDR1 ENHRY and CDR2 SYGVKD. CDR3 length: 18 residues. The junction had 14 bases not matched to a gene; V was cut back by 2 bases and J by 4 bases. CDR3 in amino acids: CAISEAATGTGESYEQYF. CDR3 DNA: TGTGCCATCAGTGAGGCGGCAACCGGGACAGGGGAGTCTTACGAGCAGTACTTC.

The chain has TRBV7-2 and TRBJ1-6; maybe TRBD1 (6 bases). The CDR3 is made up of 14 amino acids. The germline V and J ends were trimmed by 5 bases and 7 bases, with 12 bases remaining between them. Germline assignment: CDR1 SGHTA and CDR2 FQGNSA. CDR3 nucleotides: TGTGCCAGCAGCAGGGACACTAAGAATTCACCCCTCCACTTT. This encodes CASSRDTKNSPLHF.

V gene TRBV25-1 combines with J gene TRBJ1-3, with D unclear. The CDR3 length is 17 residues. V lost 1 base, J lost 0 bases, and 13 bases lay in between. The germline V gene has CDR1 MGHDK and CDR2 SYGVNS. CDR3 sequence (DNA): TGTGCCAGCAGTGAATTCCCAGGCCTCCCCTCTGGAAACACCATATATTTT. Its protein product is CASSEFPGLPSGNTIYF.

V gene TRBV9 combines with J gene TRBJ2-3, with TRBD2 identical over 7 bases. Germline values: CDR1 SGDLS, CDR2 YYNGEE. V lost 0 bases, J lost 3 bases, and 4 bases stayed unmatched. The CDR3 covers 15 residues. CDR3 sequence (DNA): TGTGCCAGCAGCGTAGAGGGCGGGAGAACAGATACGCAGTATTTT. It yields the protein CASSVEGGRTDTQYF.

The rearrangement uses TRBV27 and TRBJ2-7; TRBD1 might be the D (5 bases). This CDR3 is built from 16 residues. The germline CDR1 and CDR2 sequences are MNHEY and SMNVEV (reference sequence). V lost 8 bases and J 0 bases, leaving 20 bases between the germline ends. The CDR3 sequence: CASSLSQTAISYEQYF. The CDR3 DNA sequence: TGTGCCAGCTCCCTCAGTCAGACAGCTATCTCCTACGAGCAGTACTTC.

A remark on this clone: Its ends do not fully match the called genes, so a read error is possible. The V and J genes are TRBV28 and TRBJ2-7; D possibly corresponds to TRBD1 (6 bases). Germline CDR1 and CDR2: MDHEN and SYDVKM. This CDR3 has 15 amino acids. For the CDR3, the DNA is TGTGCCAGCAGTTCAAATTGGAGGATGGCAGGGGAATTTGTCTTC. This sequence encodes CASSSNWRMAGEFVF. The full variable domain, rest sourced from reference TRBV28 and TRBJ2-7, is DVKVTQSSRYLVKRTGEKVFLECVQDMDHENMFWYRQDPGLGLRLIYFSYDVKMKEKGDIPEGYSVSREKKERFSLILESASTNQTSMYLCASSSNWRMAGEFVFGPGTRLTVT.

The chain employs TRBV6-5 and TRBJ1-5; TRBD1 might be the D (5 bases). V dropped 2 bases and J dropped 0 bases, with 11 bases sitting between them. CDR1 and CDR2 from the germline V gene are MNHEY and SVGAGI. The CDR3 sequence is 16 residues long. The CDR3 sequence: CASSYKGSPSNQPQHF. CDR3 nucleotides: TGTGCCAGCAGTTACAAGGGGTCCCCTAGCAATCAGCCCCAGCATTTT.